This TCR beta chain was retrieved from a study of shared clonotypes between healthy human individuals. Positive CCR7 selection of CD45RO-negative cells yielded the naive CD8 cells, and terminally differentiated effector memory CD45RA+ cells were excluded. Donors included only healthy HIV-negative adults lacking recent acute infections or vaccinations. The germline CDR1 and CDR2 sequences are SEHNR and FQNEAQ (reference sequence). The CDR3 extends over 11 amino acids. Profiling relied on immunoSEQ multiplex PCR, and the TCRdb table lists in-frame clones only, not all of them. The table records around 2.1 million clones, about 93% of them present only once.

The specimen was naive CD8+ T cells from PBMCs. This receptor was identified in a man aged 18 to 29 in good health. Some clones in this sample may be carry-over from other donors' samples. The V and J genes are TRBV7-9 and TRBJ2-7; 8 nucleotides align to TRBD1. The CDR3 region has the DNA TGTGCTACGACAGGGGCGGACGAGCAGTACTTC. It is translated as CATTGADEQYF.